This T cell receptor beta chain derives from a study of cytomegalovirus exposure and HLA in healthy donors. The study, taken as a whole, reports: In a later analysis, a missense DCLRE1C variant was linked to TCR beta V- and J-gene trimming. The study put 150 to 200 TCR beta chains on its list as cytomegalovirus-associated.

Vbeta (60) and Jbeta (13) primers were used in the PCR. The table came from immunoSEQ multiplex PCR; TCRdb's copy has only in-frame clones and leaves some out. The sample records approximately 140,000 clones, approximately 84% being singletons. A remark on this clone: Antigen unknown.

The J segment lost 5 bases and the V segment lost 3 bases, leaving 16 bases of the junction unmatched. Germline V gene data show CDR1 as SGHDT and CDR2 as YYEEEE. CDR3 length: 17 residues. Material: PBMCs. The TCR originated in a woman in her thirties or forties in good health and CMV-seronegative. V is TRBV5-6 and J is TRBJ2-5; 7 bases line up with TRBD2. The CDR3 DNA reads TGTGCCAGCAGCTCGGAGGACGCGGGGAGGGCCGCGGAGACCCAGTACTTC. It yields the protein CASSSEDAGRAAETQYF.